The clone carrying this TCR beta chain came up once. Trimming left V 6 bases short and J 3 bases short, with 12 bases between. The germline gives CDR1 MDHEN, CDR2 SYDVKM. This CDR3 region has 13 residues. The data derive from a study of OX40 agonist ivuxolimab in advanced cancers. Turning to the study itself: Patients received the agonistic anti-OX40 (CD134) antibody ivuxolimab.

Produced via immunoSEQ multiplex PCR; TCRdb's table is partial and in-frame only. The table lists approximately 96,000 clones, about nine tenths of them singletons. The material was CD4+ or CD8+ T cells sorted from blood, obtained in a trial of the OX40 agonist ivuxolimab. This clonotype originated in an adult with an advanced solid tumor such as melanoma, head and neck, liver or kidney cancer. This sequence joins TRBV28 and TRBJ2-7; no firm D call. CDR3 DNA sequence: TGTGCCAGCAGCTTGGTGGATTTCTACGAGCAGTACTTC. Translated, it gives CASSLVDFYEQYF.